This TCR beta chain is drawn from a study of shared clonotypes between healthy human individuals. Findings and limits, study-wide: A reduction in generation probabilities was seen for non-shared clonotypes relative to those shared by all four donors.

Deletions cut 1 base from V and 7 bases from J, with 23 bases between. Germline V gives CDR1 SEHNR, CDR2 FQNEAQ (reference sequence). The CDR3 is 17 amino acids. Data came from immunoSEQ multiplex PCR; TCRdb stores just in-frame clones and leaves some out. The sample yields about 2,500,000 clones, approximately 94% seen once. Notes on this clone: The antigen is undetermined.

This clonotype was sampled from a man younger than 35 in good health. The rearrangement links TRBV7-9 to TRBJ2-7, with D unclear. The specimen was naive CD4+ T cells sorted from blood. The subset was: CD45RA+ positively selected. As DNA, the CDR3 is TGTGCCAGCAGCTTAGTTCCGGCCAGGAGTTCATTAGTAGAGCAGTACTTC. It is translated as CASSLVPARSSLVEQYF. Full variable domain (rest looked up from reference TRBV7-9 and TRBJ2-7): DTGVSQNPRHKITKRGQNVTFRCDPISEHNRLYWYRQTLGQGPEFLTYFQNEAQLEKSRLLSDRFSAERPKGSFSTLEIQRTEQGDSAMYLCASSLVPARSSLVEQYFGPGTRLTVT.